A single sample gave rise to the 5 T cell receptor beta chains below, sequenced in a study of blood T cell repertoires in COVID-19. The method was immunoSEQ multiplex PCR; TCRdb's version includes in-frame clones alone and lacks a portion of them. The sample lists 100,000 or so clones, roughly 87% occurring once. Sequencing input: peripheral blood. Receptor source: an older man with acute or convalescent COVID-19.

The chain employs TRBV10-3 and TRBJ2-7; 7 bases line up with TRBD1. The CDR3 length is 14 residues. With V trimmed by 4 bases and J by 0 bases, 3 bases remained unmatched. Germline V lookup: CDR1 ENHRY, CDR2 SYGVKD. The CDR3 region is CAISGDSISYEQYF. Written as DNA, the CDR3 is TGTGCCATCAGTGGGGACAGTATCTCCTACGAGCAGTACTTC.

About this clone itself: Other DNA sequences from this sample encode an identical CDR3 as well. The chain employs TRBV6-5 and TRBJ1-1; 8 positions agree with TRBD1. Looked up from germline, CDR1 is MNHEY and CDR2 is SVGAGI. After removal of 6 bases from V and 0 bases from J, the junction contained 3 bases not matched to a gene. The CDR3 sequence is 14 residues long. CDR3 DNA: TGTGCCAGCAGCTTGGACAGGGTGAACACTGAAGCTTTCTTT. Translated, it gives CASSLDRVNTEAFF.

V is TRBV6-2 or TRBV6-3 and J is TRBJ2-5, with 7 bases that match TRBD1. Losses at the gene ends were 5 bases for V and 1 base for J; bases not matched to a gene: 10. Germline CDR1 is MNHEY and CDR2 is SVGEGT. This CDR3 contains 16 residues. This CDR3 is CASSPIRQGGQETQYF. The CDR3 nucleotides are TGTGCCAGCAGTCCCATAAGACAGGGCGGCCAAGAGACCCAGTACTTC.

CDR3 DNA: TGTGCCAGCAGCCAAACAGGGAGCACTGAAGCTTTCTTT. It yields the protein CASSQTGSTEAFF. The V gene is TRBV3-1 (or the pseudogene TRBV3-2), the J gene TRBJ1-1, with D possibly being TRBD1 (6 bases). Germline CDR1 reads LGHDT; CDR2 reads YNNKEL (reference sequence). V shed 2 bases and J shed 4 bases, with 8 bases lying between them. This CDR3 has 13 amino acids.

This clone showed up just once. The chain has TRBV7-8 and TRBJ2-3; 9 nucleotides agree with TRBD1. The CDR3 consists of 12 residues. CDR1 is SGHVS, CDR2 FQNEAQ, per germline. Trimming at V came to 5 bases and at J to 9 bases, leaving 3 bases not matched to a gene. CDR3 loop: CASSPGQGTQYF. CDR3 DNA: TGTGCCAGCAGCCCGGGACAGGGAACGCAGTATTTT.